The 10 T cell receptor beta chains presented below share a single source sample, sequenced in a study of Graves' ophthalmopathy and Graves' hyperthyroidism. TCR beta CDR3 regions were amplified from RNA transcripts. HTBI primers were used in a first-round RT-PCR, which preceded a second-round multiplex PCR. MiXCR, run by TCRdb on the multiplex PCR reads, gives a single entry per CDR3 protein. Of 560,000 or so distinct CDR3 sequences in the sample, under 40% were seen once. The sequencing input was peripheral blood or thyroid tissue (not recorded which). Receptor source: an adult man with Graves' hyperthyroidism.

This clonotype was recorded at least ten times. The rearrangement joins TRBV5-8 to TRBJ2-7; possibly TRBD2 for D (6 bases). The CDR3 length is 16 residues. The V end lost 2 bases, the J end lost 4 bases, and 19 bases lay between the germline ends. Germline V gene sequence: CDR1 SGHTS, CDR2 YDEGEE. The CDR3 protein is CASSLPAGPKPYEQYF. The DNA of the CDR3 is TGTGCCAGCAGCTTACCCGCGGGACCCAAGCCATACGAGCAGTACTTC.

This clonotype occurred many times. The V gene is TRBV12-3 or TRBV12-4, the J gene TRBJ1-5; perhaps TRBD1 as D (6 bases). The CDR3 runs to 15 residues. V dropped 4 bases and J dropped 10 bases, with 20 bases sitting between them. The CDR3 is CASSSKDSSFGPQHF. In DNA form, the CDR3 reads TGTGCCAGCAGTTCAAAGGACAGCTCCTTCGGACCCCAGCATTTT.

In its sample, this clonotype was seen many times. The chain couples TRBV5-1 to TRBJ1-5; 7 bases fit TRBD1. Germline CDR1 is SGHRS and CDR2 is YFSETQ. Losses at the gene ends were 3 bases for V and 2 bases for J; bases not matched to a gene: 5. There are 15 residues in the CDR3. The CDR3 bases are TGCGCCAGCAGCTCGGATACAGGGGGCAATCAGCCCCAGCATTTT. This sequence encodes CASSSDTGGNQPQHF.

This clonotype came up a few times. The chain joins TRBV7-6 to TRBJ2-7, with 9 nucleotides matching TRBD2. The DNA end is a closer match to TRBJ2-1, so the J assignment may be wrong. The CDR3 runs to 15 residues. CDR1 SGHVS and CDR2 FNYEAQ come from the germline V gene. CDR3 bases: TGTGCCAGCAGCTTAGCGGGACTAGCAGAGAATGAGCAGTTCTTC. Its protein product is CASSLAGLAENEQFF.

The chain carries TRBV27 and TRBJ2-7; a possible D gene is TRBD1 (5 bases). CDR1 and CDR2 (germline): MNHEY, SMNVEV (reference sequence). V lost 5 bases and J lost 2, with 13 bases in between. CDR3 length: 14 amino acids. Here the CDR3 reads CASSRPGQPYEQYF. The CDR3 bases are TGTGCCAGCAGTAGGCCCGGACAACCCTACGAGCAGTACTTC.

As regards this clonotype: One junction end disagrees with the germline gene, perhaps due to a read error. The gene calls are TRBV2 and TRBJ2-2; 7 bases align to TRBD2. Germline V gives CDR1 SNHLY, CDR2 FYNNEI. The CDR3 is 15 amino acids. CDR3 loop: CASRASGANTGGLFF. The CDR3 DNA reads as TGTGCCAGCAGGGCTAGCGGAGCGAACACCGGGGGGCTGTTTTTT.

Written as DNA, the CDR3 is TGCGCCAGCAGGTTAGGGACAGGGGAGCTGTTTTTT. Encoded protein: CASRLGTGELFF. The V call is TRBV10-2, the J call TRBJ2-2; the D gene is possibly TRBD1 (6 bases). V dropped 6 bases and J dropped 8 bases, with 10 bases sitting between them. The germline CDR1 and CDR2 sequences are WSHSY and SAAADI. The CDR3 totals 12 residues.

Worth noting for this clonotype: The conserved final phenylalanine or tryptophan is absent from the CDR3, which likely points to a read error. CDR3 in DNA: TGTGCCAGCAGCCGAACGGCTAGCGGCCCGAACACCGGGGAGCTGTTTCTT. Translated: CASSRTASGPNTGELFL. The chain has TRBV9 and TRBJ2-2; TRBD2 agrees at 7 bases. Germline lookup yields CDR1 SGDLS and CDR2 YYNGEE. CDR3 length: 17 residues. The junction had 9 bases not matched to a gene; V was cut back by 4 bases and J by 0 bases.

The V gene is TRBV5-4, the J gene TRBJ1-2; D may be TRBD1 (5 bases). The germline CDR1 and CDR2 sequences are SGHNT and YYREEE (reference sequence). The CDR3 covers 14 residues. Deletions cut 5 bases from V and 8 bases from J, with 19 bases between. In nucleotides, the CDR3 is TGTGCCAGCAGTCCGGGGATAGGGGCTGGCGGCTACACCTTC. This encodes CASSPGIGAGGYTF.

The V gene is TRBV12-3 or TRBV12-4, the J gene TRBJ2-2; 7 bases fit TRBD2. The CDR3 extends over 15 amino acids. The junction had 8 bases not matched to a gene; V was cut back by 4 bases and J by 6 bases. CDR3 in amino acids: CASSSRTRNAGELFF. As DNA, the CDR3 is TGTGCCAGCAGTTCCAGGACTAGAAACGCCGGGGAGCTGTTTTTT.